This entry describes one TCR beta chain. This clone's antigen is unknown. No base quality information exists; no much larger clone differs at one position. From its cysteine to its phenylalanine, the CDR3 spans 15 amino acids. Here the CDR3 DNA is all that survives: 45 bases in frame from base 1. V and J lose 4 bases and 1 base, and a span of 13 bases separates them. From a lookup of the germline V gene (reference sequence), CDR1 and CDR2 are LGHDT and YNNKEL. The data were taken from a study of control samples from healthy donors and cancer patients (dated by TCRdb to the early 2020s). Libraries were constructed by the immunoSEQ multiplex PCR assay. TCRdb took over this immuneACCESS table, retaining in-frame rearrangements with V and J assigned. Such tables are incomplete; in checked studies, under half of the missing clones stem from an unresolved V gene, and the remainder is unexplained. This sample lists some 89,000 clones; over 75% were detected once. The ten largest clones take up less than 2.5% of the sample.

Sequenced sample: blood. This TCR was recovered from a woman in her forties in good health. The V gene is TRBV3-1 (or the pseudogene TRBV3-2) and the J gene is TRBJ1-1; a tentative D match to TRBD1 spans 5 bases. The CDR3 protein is CASSRFGQANTEAFF. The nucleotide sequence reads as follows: TGTGCCAGCAGCCGATTCGGACAAGCGAACACTGAAGCTTTCTTT.